What follows are 21 T cell receptor beta chains derived from one specimen sequenced in a study of control samples from healthy donors and cancer patients. Produced via immunoSEQ multiplex PCR; TCRdb's table is partial and in-frame only. This sample yields around 90,000 clones, of which over 75% are seen a single time; less than 2.5% belongs to the top ten. The sample was blood. The receptors come from a woman aged 40 to 50 in good health.

This rearrangement joins TRBV7-2 to TRBJ1-6; D gene uncertain. CDR3 size: 13 residues. Deletions cut 1 base from V and 13 bases from J, with 11 bases between. Germline V gene sequence: CDR1 SGHTA, CDR2 FQGNSA. In DNA form, the CDR3 reads TGTGCCAGCAGCTTAGATAGTGGGCGGCCCCTCCACTTT. As protein: CASSLDSGRPLHF.

V and J are TRBV18 and TRBJ2-1; TRBD1 matches at 7 bases. This CDR3 is 15 amino acids long. V shed 5 bases and J 5 bases; nucleotides not matched to a gene: 9. From germline, CDR1 is KGHSH and CDR2 LQKENI. CDR3 coding DNA: TGTGCCAGCTCATTAGGACAGGTTGCTAACAATGAGCAGTTCTTC. Protein: CASSLGQVANNEQFF. Looking up the rest from reference TRBV18 and TRBJ2-1 gives the full variable domain: NAGVMQNPRHLVRRRGQEARLRCSPMKGHSHVYWYRQLPEEGLKFMVYLQKENIIDESGMPKERFSAEFPKEGPSILRIQQVVRGDSAAYFCASSLGQVANNEQFFGPGTRLTVL.

This chain joins TRBV11-1 and TRBJ1-1; maybe TRBD1 (6 bases). There are 15 residues in the CDR3. Germline-derived CDR1 and CDR2 are SGHAT and FQDESV (reference sequence). The V and J ends lost 4 bases and 4 bases respectively, with 16 bases between them. CDR3 residues: CASSSVEGEATEAFF. The CDR3 region has the DNA TGTGCCAGCAGCTCCGTAGAGGGGGAGGCCACTGAAGCTTTCTTT.

The genes are TRBV2 and TRBJ1-1; 10 bases fit TRBD1. Germline-derived CDR1 and CDR2 are SNHLY and FYNNEI. V was pared by 5 bases and J by 8 bases, with 8 bases of the junction left unmatched. This CDR3 is built from 14 residues. The CDR3 DNA reads TGTGCCAGCAGTCCTGACAGGGGGCGCGGAGAAGCTTTCTTT. Its protein is CASSPDRGRGEAFF.

This sequence joins TRBV18 and TRBJ2-6; 9 bases line up with TRBD1. J gave up 4 bases and V 8 bases, and 6 bases lay outside the gene matches. The CDR3 consists of 15 residues. Germline V gene data show CDR1 as KGHSH and CDR2 as LQKENI. In DNA form, the CDR3 reads TGTGCCAGCGACGACAGGGGGGCCGGGGCCAACGTCCTGACTTTC. Its protein product is CASDDRGAGANVLTF.

Details on this clone: The conserved phenylalanine or tryptophan is not found at the CDR3 terminus, so this likely reflects a read error. The DNA is left out, because the CDR3 cannot be placed on it with certainty; the CDR3 is given as TCRdb lists it. The V call is TRBV6-2 or TRBV6-3, the J call TRBJ1-2. From its first to its last residue, the CDR3 has 13 amino acids. Germline CDR1 and CDR2: MNHEY and SVGEGT. CDR3 in amino acids: CASSYRRSQGRAI.

The chain joins TRBV20-1 to TRBJ2-7; the D is unclear. The CDR3 has 12 residues. Trimming took 3 bases from V and 6 from J, leaving 12 bases between them. Germline CDR1 and CDR2: DFQATT and SNEGSKA (reference sequence). Here the CDR3 reads CSASLSASEQYF. CDR3 bases: TGCAGTGCTAGTCTTTCGGCGTCCGAGCAGTACTTC.

The rearrangement joins TRBV20-1 to TRBJ2-5, with D unclear. CDR3 length equals 13 residues. Trimming stripped 3 bases from V and 1 base from J, with 9 bases between. Germline V gene lookup returns CDR1 DFQATT and CDR2 SNEGSKA (reference sequence). The CDR3 loop reads CSASRAFQETQYF. The CDR3 region has the DNA TGCAGTGCTAGTAGGGCTTTCCAAGAGACCCAGTACTTC.

The J gene is TRBJ1-1, the V gene TRBV5-1, with 7 bases aligning to TRBD1. The CDR3 totals 16 residues. The germline V gene has CDR1 SGHRS and CDR2 YFSETQ. Trimming cost V 3 bases and J 1 base; bases outside gene matches: 9. This CDR3 reads CASSSSRGVWNTEAFF. CDR3 sequence (DNA): TGCGCCAGCAGCTCCTCCAGGGGGGTCTGGAACACTGAAGCTTTCTTT.

The rearrangement links TRBV23-1 to TRBJ1-1; D perhaps matches TRBD1 (6 bases). TRBV23-1 falls under the ORF class, with uncertain function. V was pared by 0 bases and J by 0 bases, with 14 bases between. This CDR3 region has 17 residues. CDR3 residues: CASSQSGPGHLNTEAFF. The DNA for the CDR3 is TGCGCCAGCAGTCAATCAGGGCCGGGACATTTGAACACTGAAGCTTTCTTT.

This clone was recorded at least ten times. The chain recombines TRBV5-4 with TRBJ2-7; 8 positions match TRBD1. The CDR3 contains 14 residues. Germline CDR1 SGHNT, CDR2 YYREEE (reference sequence). The V gene end was trimmed by 3 bases and the J gene end by 5 bases; junction bases not matched to a gene: 7. This CDR3 reads CASSSDRERHEQYF. In nucleotides, the CDR3 is TGTGCCAGCAGCTCGGACAGGGAAAGGCACGAGCAGTACTTC.

This clone was found a few times. CDR3 nucleotide sequence: TGTGCCAGTAAGACAGAAGACTATGGCTACACCTTC. Translation: CASKTEDYGYTF. The chain employs TRBV19 and TRBJ1-2; a possible D gene is TRBD1 (5 bases). CDR3 length: 12 amino acids. In germline, CDR1 is LNHDA, CDR2 SQIVND (reference sequence). Trimming took off 7 bases at V and 3 bases at J, with 9 bases between the two ends.

The chain is built from TRBV7-9 and TRBJ1-1; tentative D call: TRBD1 (6 bases). Trimming shortened V by 1 base and J by 10 bases, and 16 bases separated the two germline ends. Germline V gene data show CDR1 as SEHNR and CDR2 as FQNEAQ (reference sequence). The CDR3 contains 14 residues. CDR3 sequence (DNA): TGTGCCAGCAGCTTAGTGGGGGGCGCAGGGGTAGCTTTCTTT. Amino acids: CASSLVGGAGVAFF.

This chain joins TRBV30 and TRBJ1-1, with D perhaps TRBD1 (5 bases). The germline V and J ends were trimmed by 5 bases and 8 bases, with 18 bases remaining between them. The CDR3 is 13 amino acids. Looked up from germline, CDR1 is GTSNPN and CDR2 is SVGIG (reference sequence). The CDR3 nucleotides are TGTGCCTGGGAGCGGGGGTCCGTCCCCGAAGCTTTCTTT. It codes for CAWERGSVPEAFF.

The rearrangement joins TRBV10-1 to TRBJ2-7; 11 bases are shared with TRBD2. V was pared by 4 bases and J by 7 bases, with 9 bases of the junction left unmatched. The CDR3 totals 15 residues. CDR1 is WNHNN, CDR2 SYGVQD, per germline (reference sequence). The DNA for the CDR3 is TGCGCCAGCAGTGCTAAACTAGCGGGGGAGAGGGAGCAGTACTTC. Protein product: CASSAKLAGEREQYF.

Only a few counts were recorded for this clone. The chain employs TRBV7-3 and TRBJ2-7; 7 nucleotides line up with TRBD1. The germline V gene encodes CDR1 SGHTA and CDR2 FQGTGA. The CDR3 is made up of 13 amino acids. V lost 1 base to trimming and J lost 3 bases; unmatched junction nucleotides: 0. Here the CDR3 DNA reads TGTGCCAGCAGCTTAAACAGGGGCTACGAGCAGTACTTC. Translating gives CASSLNRGYEQYF.

This clone was recorded only once. The CDR3 here is CASRVPGRNNYGYTF. CDR3 in DNA: TGTGCCAGCAGGGTGCCCGGACGGAATAACTATGGCTACACCTTC. The chain links TRBV6-5 to TRBJ1-2; D is undetermined. CDR1 and CDR2 (germline): MNHEY, SVGAGI. With 6 bases removed from V and 1 base from J, the gap between germline ends came to 15 bases. This CDR3 is 15 amino acids long.

This clone was picked up a small number of times. The chain recombines TRBV9 with TRBJ1-6; possibly TRBD1 for D (5 bases). CDR3 size: 15 residues. CDR1 is SGDLS and CDR2 is YYNGEE in the germline V gene. V gave up 0 bases and J gave up 7 bases, with 11 bases separating them. Written as DNA, the CDR3 is TGTGCCAGCAGCGTAGAGCAGGGAGGGAATTCACCCCTCCACTTT. Translating gives CASSVEQGGNSPLHF.

This clone was counted a single time. V gene TRBV5-4 combines with J gene TRBJ1-1; D unresolved. Per the germline V gene, CDR1 is SGHNT and CDR2 is YYREEE (reference sequence). Between the trimmed V and J ends, which lost 7 bases and 4 bases, there was a span of 8 bases. The CDR3 extends over 11 amino acids. CDR3 residues: CASFGPTEAFF. The CDR3 nucleotides read TGTGCCAGCTTCGGACCCACTGAAGCTTTCTTT.

The gene calls are TRBV6-5 and TRBJ1-1; TRBD1 matches at 9 bases. This CDR3 comprises 14 residues. The V segment lost 5 bases and the J segment 1 base; nucleotides outside the gene matches: 2. Germline loops: CDR1 MNHEY, CDR2 SVGAGI. CDR3: CASSRQGGNTEAFF. The CDR3 nucleotides are TGTGCCAGCAGTCGACAGGGGGGGAACACTGAAGCTTTCTTT.

This clone appeared a few times. The chain recombines TRBV4-3 with TRBJ2-3; D is uncertain. The CDR3 has 16 residues. The germline gives CDR1 LGHNA, CDR2 YSLEER. V was shortened by 2 bases and J by 5 bases, with 17 bases between the two germline ends. In DNA, the CDR3 is TGCGCCAGCAGCCAATCCTCTGCAGGCTCCAAAGATACGCAGTATTTT. It yields the protein CASSQSSAGSKDTQYF.